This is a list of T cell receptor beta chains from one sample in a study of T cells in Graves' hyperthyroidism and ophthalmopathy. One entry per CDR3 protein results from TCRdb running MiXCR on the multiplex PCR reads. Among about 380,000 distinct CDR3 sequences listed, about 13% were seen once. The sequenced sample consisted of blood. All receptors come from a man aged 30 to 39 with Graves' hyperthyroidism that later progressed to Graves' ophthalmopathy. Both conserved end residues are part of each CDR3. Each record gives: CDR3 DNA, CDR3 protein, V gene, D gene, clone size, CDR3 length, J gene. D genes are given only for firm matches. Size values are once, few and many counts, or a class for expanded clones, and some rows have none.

CDR3nt: TGTGCCAGCAGTCGACAGACATCCTACGAGCAGTACTTC; CDR3aa: CASSRQTSYEQYF; v_gene: TRBV14; d_gene: NA; abundance: many; len: 13; j_gene: TRBJ2-7
CDR3nt: TGTGCCAGCAGCTTGGTGGACGGAATCAAAAACATTCAGTACTTC; CDR3aa: CASSLVDGIKNIQYF; v_gene: TRBV5-4; d_gene: NA; abundance: NA; len: 15; j_gene: TRBJ2-4
CDR3nt: TGCGCCAGCAGCCCCGGGACAATCAACACCGGGGAGCTGTTTTTT; CDR3aa: CASSPGTINTGELFF; v_gene: TRBV5-1; d_gene: NA; abundance: NA; len: 15; j_gene: TRBJ2-2
CDR3nt: TGTGCCAGCAGTGCAAAGAAAGCGGGCAGCACAGATACGCAGTATTTT; CDR3aa: CASSAKKAGSTDTQYF; v_gene: TRBV6-1; d_gene: NA; abundance: few; len: 16; j_gene: TRBJ2-3
CDR3nt: TGTGCCAGCAGTTCCTCCATCCAAGTACAGGGGGCAGGGACTGAAGCTTTCTTT; CDR3aa: CASSSSIQVQGAGTEAFF; v_gene: TRBV6-5; d_gene: TRBD1; abundance: many; len: 18; j_gene: TRBJ1-1
CDR3nt: TGTGCCTGGAGTGTAAGGTTCTCTGGAAACACCATATATTTT; CDR3aa: CAWSVRFSGNTIYF; v_gene: TRBV30; d_gene: NA; abundance: NA; len: 14; j_gene: TRBJ1-3
CDR3nt: TGTGCCAGTAGTGGCAGGGAAGGGGAACGAGAGACCCAGTACTTC; CDR3aa: CASSGREGERETQYF; v_gene: TRBV19; d_gene: NA; abundance: few; len: 15; j_gene: TRBJ2-5
CDR3nt: TGTGCCAGCGAGGACAGCACAGATACGCAGTATTTT; CDR3aa: CASEDSTDTQYF; v_gene: TRBV12-3/TRBV12-4; d_gene: NA; abundance: NA; len: 12; j_gene: TRBJ2-3
CDR3nt: TGTGCCACCCAGGACAGCTCCTACAATGAGCAGTTCTTC; CDR3aa: CATQDSSYNEQFF; v_gene: TRBV6-1; d_gene: NA; abundance: NA; len: 13; j_gene: TRBJ2-1
CDR3nt: TGCGCCAGCAGCCAAGTTCCGGGGGCTCTTAGCAATCAGCCCCAGCATTTT; CDR3aa: CASSQVPGALSNQPQHF; v_gene: TRBV4-1; d_gene: NA; abundance: few; len: 17; j_gene: TRBJ1-5
CDR3nt: TGTGCCTGGAGACAGGGCTTGGGTTCACCCCTCCACTTT; CDR3aa: CAWRQGLGSPLHF; v_gene: TRBV30; d_gene: NA; abundance: NA; len: 13; j_gene: TRBJ1-6
CDR3nt: TGTGCCAGCCGGGGACAGTCGAACACTGAAGCTTTCTTT; CDR3aa: CASRGQSNTEAFF; v_gene: TRBV9; d_gene: TRBD1; abundance: many; len: 13; j_gene: TRBJ1-1
CDR3nt: TGCAGTGCTCAGGGCGGGGGCACAACTAATGAAAAACTGTTTTTT; CDR3aa: CSAQGGGTTNEKLFF; v_gene: TRBV20-1; d_gene: NA; abundance: NA; len: 15; j_gene: TRBJ1-4
CDR3nt: TGTGCCAGCGTGAGGCGGGGGTCACAAGAGACCCAGTGCTTC; CDR3aa: CASVRRGSQETQCF; v_gene: TRBV3-1; d_gene: TRBD2; abundance: few; len: 14; j_gene: TRBJ2-5
CDR3nt: TGTGCCAGCAGTCCCACCGTCGCGACAGGAAACACCATATATTTT; CDR3aa: CASSPTVATGNTIYF; v_gene: TRBV9; d_gene: NA; abundance: few; len: 15; j_gene: TRBJ1-3
CDR3nt: TGTGCCAGCAGTGAAGGGCCGGGATCTAACTATGGCTACACCTTC; CDR3aa: CASSEGPGSNYGYTF; v_gene: TRBV2; d_gene: NA; abundance: many; len: 15; j_gene: TRBJ1-2
CDR3nt: TGTGCCAGCAGCCAGGGCCTAGCGGGGGGTGTCGATGAGCAGTTCTTC; CDR3aa: CASSQGLAGGVDEQFF; v_gene: TRBV7-8; d_gene: TRBD2; abundance: many; len: 16; j_gene: TRBJ2-1
CDR3nt: TGTGCCAGTAGTCCTACTCCCGGGTACGAGCAGTTCTTC; CDR3aa: CASSPTPGYEQFF; v_gene: TRBV19; d_gene: NA; abundance: NA; len: 13; j_gene: TRBJ2-1
CDR3nt: TGTGCCAGCAGTTTAAATAAAAGGTCAGCCCGGGATTACGAGCAGTACTTC; CDR3aa: CASSLNKRSARDYEQYF; v_gene: TRBV28; d_gene: NA; abundance: few; len: 17; j_gene: TRBJ2-7
CDR3nt: TGCAGCGGGGATGGGGGACAGGACTACTATGGCTACACCTTC; CDR3aa: CSGDGGQDYYGYTF; v_gene: TRBV29-1; d_gene: TRBD1; abundance: NA; len: 14; j_gene: TRBJ1-2
CDR3nt: TGTGCCAGCAGCGCAAGCGGGGCTTTTCCTAACTATGGCTACACCTTC; CDR3aa: CASSASGAFPNYGYTF; v_gene: TRBV9; d_gene: NA; abundance: NA; len: 16; j_gene: TRBJ1-2